The 18 T cell receptor beta chains reported below all come from one sample, sequenced in a study of T cell clonality in common variable immunodeficiency. TCRdb keeps only in-frame clones here, not all; method: immunoSEQ multiplex PCR. This table holds 25,000 to 35,000 clones with no singletons; the top ten claim roughly 5.9%. No antigens are known for them. Study-wide points: Fewer deletions and N-nucleotide insertions were reportedly seen in common variable immunodeficiency TCR beta sequences.

Sequenced input: peripheral blood mononuclear cells. The receptor source for this set is a human donor with common variable immunodeficiency.

As to this clone: The observed sequence ends 3 residues before the CDR3 terminus, with the missing tail filled in from the germline J gene. V is TRBV30 and J is TRBJ1-2; 10 bases agree with TRBD1. The CDR3 covers 15 residues. Germline lookup yields CDR1 GTSNPN and CDR2 SVGIG (reference sequence). The CDR3 sequence: CAWSAPGTGDDDYTF. The sequenced part of the CDR3 DNA is TGTGCCTGGAGTGCCCCCGGGACAGGGGACGATGAC.

This clone was observed many times. The read ends 3 residues before the CDR3 terminus; that terminus is restored from the germline J gene. This sequence joins TRBV7-2 and TRBJ2-3; the match to TRBD2 covers 9 bases. V was clipped by 11 bases and J by 4 bases; unmatched bases: 13. Germline assignment: CDR1 SGHTA and CDR2 FQGNSA. This CDR3 has 15 residues. This CDR3 reads CALRGGGAFPDTQYF. The sequenced part of the CDR3 DNA is TGTGCCCTAAGGGGCGGGGGGGCCTTTCCAGATACG.

As concerns this clone: The missing CDR3 end, 3 residues past where the read stops, is filled in from the germline J gene. The J gene is TRBJ2-1, the V gene TRBV11-3; D remains ambiguous. V was clipped by 3 bases and J by 7 bases, with 7 bases between them. Germline CDR1 is SGHNT and CDR2 is YENEEA. The CDR3 loop spans 12 amino acids. The CDR3 here is CASSFNTNEQFF. The CDR3 bases that were read are TGTGCCAGCAGCTTCAACACGAATGAG.

As for this clone: The read halts 3 residues ahead of the CDR3 end, with the missing end drawn from the germline J gene. J is TRBJ2-2 and V is TRBV19; 7 nucleotides line up with TRBD2. Looked up from germline, CDR1 is LNHDA and CDR2 is SQIVND (reference sequence). The V segment lost 7 bases and the J segment 8 bases; nucleotides outside the gene matches: 22. This CDR3 is built from 18 residues. This chain's CDR3 is CASTTNYGGGLKFGELFF. Partial CDR3 DNA: TGTGCCAGTACCACAAACTATGGCGGGGGACTCAAGTTTGGGGAG.

This clone was counted ten times or more. The read finishes 3 residues shy of the CDR3 end, and the germline J gene is used to complete it. The chain combines TRBV20-1 with TRBJ1-2; maybe TRBD1 (6 bases). The CDR3 totals 14 residues. V gave up 6 bases and J gave up 3 bases, with 17 bases separating them. Germline CDR1 is DFQATT and CDR2 is SNEGSKA (reference sequence). The sequenced CDR3 bases are TGCAGTGCCACCGCAGGGGCAGGGGACTATGGC. Translating gives CSATAGAGDYG. The entire CDR3 is CSATAGAGDYGYTF.

This clone was found a few times. Coverage ceases 3 residues before the CDR3 finishes, and the germline J gene fills in the end. The chain has TRBV19 and TRBJ2-5; 7 nucleotides agree with TRBD2. Germline loops: CDR1 LNHDA, CDR2 SQIVND (reference sequence). CDR3 size: 15 residues. Germline trimming cut 4 bases from V and 0 bases from J; bases unmatched to any gene: 5. The covered CDR3 bases are TGTGCCAGTAGTAACCGCGGGACTAACCAAGAGACC. It specifies CASSNRGTNQET. Given in full, the CDR3 is CASSNRGTNQETQYF.

With respect to this clone: The junction and the germline gene differ at one end; a read error may be behind it. The read ends 3 residues shy of where the CDR3 ends; the end is completed using the germline J gene. V is TRBV7-9 and J is TRBJ2-7, with 12 bases aligning to TRBD2. The CDR3 loop spans 14 amino acids. Looked up from germline, CDR1 is SEHNR and CDR2 is FQNEAQ (reference sequence). CDR3 bases read: TGTGCCAGCAGCCTAGCTAGCGGGGGGGGCGAG. This gives the protein CASSLASGGGE. The full CDR3 protein reads CASSLASGGGEQYF.

About this clone: The read ends 3 residues before the CDR3 terminus; that terminus is restored from the germline J gene. The rearrangement joins TRBV7-9 to TRBJ1-5; D may be TRBD1 (5 bases). CDR3 size: 14 residues. V shed 3 bases and J shed 2 bases, with 8 bases lying between them. Per the germline V gene, CDR1 is SEHNR and CDR2 is FQNEAQ (reference sequence). Incomplete CDR3 DNA: TGTGCCAGCAGCTTTGAAGGGGGCAATCAGCCC. Protein product: CASSFEGGNQP. The whole CDR3 protein is CASSFEGGNQPQHF.

At least ten counts were recorded for this clone. Read sequence stops 3 residues before the CDR3 end, and the germline J gene provides the missing end. The J gene is TRBJ2-3, the V gene TRBV7-3; TRBD2 matches at 9 bases. V was clipped by 5 bases and J by 1 base; unmatched bases: 4. Germline V gene sequence: CDR1 SGHTA, CDR2 FQGTGA. This CDR3 contains 15 residues. Incomplete CDR3 DNA: TGTGCCAGCAGCCTTAGCGGGGGCCGCACAGATACG. Amino acids: CASSLSGGRTDT. The CDR3 in its entirety is CASSLSGGRTDTQYF. Complete variable domain (other parts from reference TRBV7-3 and TRBJ2-3): GAGVSQTPSNKVTEKGKYVELRCDPISGHTALYWYRQSLGQGPEFLIYFQGTGAADDSGLPNDRFFAVRPEGSVSTLKIQRTERGDSAVYLCASSLSGGRTDTQYFGPGTRLTVL.

Of note for this clone: With the read ending 3 residues before the CDR3 end, the germline J gene is used to fill in that end. The V gene is TRBV7-3, the J gene TRBJ2-7; 10 bases agree with TRBD1. The CDR3 totals 14 residues. V dropped 3 bases and J dropped 2; count of bases not matched to a gene: 1. Germline lookup yields CDR1 SGHTA and CDR2 FQGTGA. CDR3 DNA, as far as it was read: TGTGCCAGCAGCTTTGGGACAGGGGCCTACGAG. Translated, it gives CASSFGTGAYE. From start to end, the CDR3 is CASSFGTGAYEQYF.

This clone has at least ten counts. The sequenced fragment ends 3 residues before the CDR3 boundary, so the rest is inferred from the germline J gene. The chain uses TRBV7-3 and TRBJ2-7; D is ambiguous. CDR3 size: 15 residues. Germline-derived CDR1 and CDR2 are SGHTA and FQGTGA. Trimming removed 5 bases from V and 3 bases from J, with 17 bases in between. The sequenced part of the CDR3 DNA is TGTGCCAGCAGCCCGAACCCCGGGTCGAACTACGAG. Translated: CASSPNPGSNYE. The whole CDR3 protein reads CASSPNPGSNYEQYF.

This clone was seen only a few times. The read ends 3 residues shy of where the CDR3 ends; the end is completed using the germline J gene. The rearrangement uses TRBV19 and TRBJ1-5, with 7 positions matching TRBD1. This CDR3 is 15 amino acids long. CDR1 is LNHDA and CDR2 is SQIVND in the germline V gene (reference sequence). The junction had 12 bases not matched to a gene; V was cut back by 9 bases and J by 4 bases. The sequenced CDR3 bases are TGTGCCAGCCAACAAGGGACAGCGGTGAATCAGCCC. This codes for CASQQGTAVNQP. The CDR3, in full, reads CASQQGTAVNQPQHF. The full variable domain, in which reference TRBV19 and TRBJ1-5 provide the parts outside the CDR3, is DGGITQSPKYLFRKEGQNVTLSCEQNLNHDAMYWYRQDPGQGLRLIYYSQIVNDFQKGDIAEGYSVSREKKESFPLTVTSAQKNPTAFYLCASQQGTAVNQPQHFGDGTRLSIL.

The sample holds many counts of this clone. The read falls 3 residues short of the CDR3 end, and the missing part is taken from the germline J gene. The rearrangement links TRBV5-4 to TRBJ1-1, with a weak D call TRBD1 (6 bases). V was clipped by 3 bases and J by 6 bases, with 15 bases between them. Germline V gene data show CDR1 as SGHNT and CDR2 as YYREEE (reference sequence). This CDR3 has 14 residues. The DNA read from the CDR3 is TGTGCCAGCAGCTACGACAGGTCGTTGGCTGAA. This encodes CASSYDRSLAE. The whole CDR3 sequence is CASSYDRSLAEAFF.

A word on this clone: The read is 3 residues too short to cover the CDR3 end, so that end is filled in from the germline J gene. The V call is TRBV13, the J call TRBJ2-3, with 8 bases aligning to TRBD1. J was trimmed by 1 base and V by 5 bases; bases with no gene match: 2. This CDR3 is 14 amino acids long. Germline V gives CDR1 PRHDT, CDR2 FYEKMQ (reference sequence). CDR3 bases read: TGTGCCAGCAGCCAGGACAGGGGCACAGATACG. It is translated as CASSQDRGTDT. The full CDR3 protein is CASSQDRGTDTQYF.

This clone has at least ten counts. The read ends 3 residues before the CDR3 terminus; that terminus is restored from the germline J gene. This rearrangement joins TRBV30 to TRBJ2-6; D uncertain. The germline gives CDR1 GTSNPN, CDR2 SVGIG (reference sequence). Trimming took off 2 bases at V and 4 bases at J, with 6 bases between the two ends. There are 13 residues in the CDR3. CDR3 sequence: CAWSLQGANVLTF. CDR3 bases read: TGTGCCTGGAGTCTTCAGGGGGCCAACGTC.

This clone was seen repeatedly, ten times or more. The sequenced CDR3 bases are TGTGCCAGCAGCGCGGGGTCGTATGGC. Encoded protein: CASSAGSYG. The whole CDR3 region reads CASSAGSYGYTF. The rearrangement uses TRBV11-2 and TRBJ1-2; D is uncertain. The read ends 3 residues early relative to the CDR3; the germline J gene fills the gap. The CDR3 covers 12 residues. Germline values: CDR1 SGHAT, CDR2 FQNNGV. Trimming stripped 5 bases from V and 5 bases from J, with 9 bases between.

The CDR3 sequence is CASSPQGPSGNTIYF. CDR3 DNA (partial): TGTGCCAGCTCACCCCAGGGTCCCTCTGGAAACACC. V is TRBV18 and J is TRBJ1-3; D might be TRBD1 (5 bases). The read terminates 3 residues before the CDR3 end, so the remaining end is supplied by the germline J gene. This CDR3 is 15 amino acids long. The germline V and J ends were trimmed by 3 bases and 0 bases, with 9 bases remaining between them. Germline V gene sequence: CDR1 KGHSH, CDR2 LQKENI.

This clone was counted a few times. The CDR3 end lies 3 residues beyond the end of the read and is filled in from the germline J gene. The chain carries TRBV19 and TRBJ2-7; D may be TRBD1 (5 bases). There are 13 residues in the CDR3. Trimming left V 3 bases short and J 0 bases short, with 6 bases between. Germline CDR1 is LNHDA and CDR2 is SQIVND (reference sequence). The CDR3 sequence: CASSMTVSYEQYF. CDR3 DNA, as far as it was read: TGTGCCAGTAGTATGACAGTCTCCTACGAG.